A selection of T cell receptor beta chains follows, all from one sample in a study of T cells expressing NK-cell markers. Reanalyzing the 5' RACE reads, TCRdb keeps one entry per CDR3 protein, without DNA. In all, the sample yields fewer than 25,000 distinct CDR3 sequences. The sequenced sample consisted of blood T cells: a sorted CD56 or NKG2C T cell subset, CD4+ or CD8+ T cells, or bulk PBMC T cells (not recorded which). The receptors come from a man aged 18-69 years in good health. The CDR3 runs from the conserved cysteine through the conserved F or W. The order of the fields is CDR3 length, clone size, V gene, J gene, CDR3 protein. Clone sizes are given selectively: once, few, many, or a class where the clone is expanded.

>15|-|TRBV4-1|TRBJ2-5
CASSQDRAGQETQYF
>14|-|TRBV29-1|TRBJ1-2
CSVEFPKTNYGYTF
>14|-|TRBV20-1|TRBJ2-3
CSARGAGNTDTQYF
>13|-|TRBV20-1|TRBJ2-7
CSARSGPAYEQYF
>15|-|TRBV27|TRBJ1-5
CASSPNRNSNQPQHF
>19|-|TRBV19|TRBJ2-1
CASSIDFRDFLSSYNEQFF
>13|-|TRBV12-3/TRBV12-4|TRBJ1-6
CASSRDKSAPLHF
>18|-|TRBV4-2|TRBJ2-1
CASSQFAGLAGGGNEQFF
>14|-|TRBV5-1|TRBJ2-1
CASSGGQGAWEQFF
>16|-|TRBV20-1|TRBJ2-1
CSAEGTSGSSYNEQFF
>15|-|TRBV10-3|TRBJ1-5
CAISVGTGRDQPQHF
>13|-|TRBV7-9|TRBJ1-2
CASSLRTDYGYTF
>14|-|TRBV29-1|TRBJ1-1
CSVEKGAANTEAFF
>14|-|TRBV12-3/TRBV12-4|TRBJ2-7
CASSLAGQVYEQYF
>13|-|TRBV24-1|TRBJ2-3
CAIRDRATDTQYF
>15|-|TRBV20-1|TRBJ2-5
CSASGLAGAQETQYF
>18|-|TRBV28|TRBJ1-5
CASSLMIADRGRNQPQHF
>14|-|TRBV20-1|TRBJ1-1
CSARSGQVIAEAFF
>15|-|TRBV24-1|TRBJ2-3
CATSGSRYTTDTQYF
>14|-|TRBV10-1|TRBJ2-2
CASSDSANTGELFF
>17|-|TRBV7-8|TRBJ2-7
CASSWLSRSGFLYEQYF
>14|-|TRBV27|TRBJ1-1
CASSYGRMNTEAFF
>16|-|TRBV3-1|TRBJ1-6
CASSQETGTYNSPLHF
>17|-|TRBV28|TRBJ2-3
CASSLSPSGGVTDTQYF
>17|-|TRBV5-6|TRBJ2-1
CASSLLTSAFSYNEQFF
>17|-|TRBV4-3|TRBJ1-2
CASSQEHYGSANYGYTF
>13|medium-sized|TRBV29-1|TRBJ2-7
CSVGDVFSYEQYF
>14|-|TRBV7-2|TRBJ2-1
CASSLGRVGNEQFF
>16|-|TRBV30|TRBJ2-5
CAWSVGTRTAGETQYF
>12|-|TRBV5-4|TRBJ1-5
CGQGRGDQPQHF
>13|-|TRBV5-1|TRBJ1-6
CASSPSEGSPLHF
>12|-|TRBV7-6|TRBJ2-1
CASSLGGQHLFF
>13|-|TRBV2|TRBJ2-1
CASIGTSDNEQFF
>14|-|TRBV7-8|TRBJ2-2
CASSPTENTGELFF
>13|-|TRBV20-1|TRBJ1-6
CSARDRNNSPLHF
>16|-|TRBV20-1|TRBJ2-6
CSARDTGFSGANVLTF
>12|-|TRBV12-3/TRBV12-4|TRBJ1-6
CASSFRNSPLHF
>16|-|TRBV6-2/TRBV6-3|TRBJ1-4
CASSYSIGELDEKLFF